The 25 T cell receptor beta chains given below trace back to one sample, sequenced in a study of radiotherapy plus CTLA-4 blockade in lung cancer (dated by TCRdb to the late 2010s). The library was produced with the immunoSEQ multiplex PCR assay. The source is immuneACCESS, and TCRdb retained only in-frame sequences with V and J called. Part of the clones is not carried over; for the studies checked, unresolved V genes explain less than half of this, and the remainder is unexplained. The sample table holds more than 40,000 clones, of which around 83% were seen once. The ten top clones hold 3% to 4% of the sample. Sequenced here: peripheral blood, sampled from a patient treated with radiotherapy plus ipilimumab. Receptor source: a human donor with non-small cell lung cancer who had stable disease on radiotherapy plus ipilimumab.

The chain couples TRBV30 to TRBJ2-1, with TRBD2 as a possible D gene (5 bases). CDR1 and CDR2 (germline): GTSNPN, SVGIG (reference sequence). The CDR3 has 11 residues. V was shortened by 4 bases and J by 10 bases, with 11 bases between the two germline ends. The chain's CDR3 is CAWTAGWEQFF. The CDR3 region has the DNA TGTGCCTGGACGGCGGGCTGGGAGCAGTTCTTC. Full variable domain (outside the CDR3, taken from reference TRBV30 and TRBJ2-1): SQTIHQWPATLVQPVGSPLSLECTVEGTSNPNLYWYRQAAGRGLQLLFYSVGIGQISSEVPQNLSASRPQDRQFILSSKKLLLSDSGFYLCAWTAGWEQFFGPGTRLTVL.

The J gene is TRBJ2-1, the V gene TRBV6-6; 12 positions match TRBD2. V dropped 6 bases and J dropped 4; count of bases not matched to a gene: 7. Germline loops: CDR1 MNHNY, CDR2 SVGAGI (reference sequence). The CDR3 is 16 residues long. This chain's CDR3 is CASRRRTSGIYNEQFF. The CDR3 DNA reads TGTGCCAGCAGGCGACGGACTAGCGGGATATACAATGAGCAGTTCTTC.

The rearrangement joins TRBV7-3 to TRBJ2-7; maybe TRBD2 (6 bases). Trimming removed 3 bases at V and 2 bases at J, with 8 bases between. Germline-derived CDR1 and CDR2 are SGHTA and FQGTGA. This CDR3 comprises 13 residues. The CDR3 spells CASSLGGPYEQYF. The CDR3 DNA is TGTGCCAGCAGCTTGGGGGGTCCCTACGAGCAGTACTTC.

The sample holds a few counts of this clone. The CDR3 here is CASSLAGLTGVNQPQHF. CDR3 bases: TGTGCCAGCAGCTTAGCGGGGTTAACAGGGGTGAATCAGCCCCAGCATTTT. The V call is TRBV7-8, the J call TRBJ1-5; 7 nucleotides line up with TRBD1. CDR3 length: 17 amino acids. CDR1 and CDR2 from the germline V gene are SGHVS and FQNEAQ. The V gene end was trimmed by 0 bases and the J gene end by 4 bases; junction bases not matched to a gene: 9.

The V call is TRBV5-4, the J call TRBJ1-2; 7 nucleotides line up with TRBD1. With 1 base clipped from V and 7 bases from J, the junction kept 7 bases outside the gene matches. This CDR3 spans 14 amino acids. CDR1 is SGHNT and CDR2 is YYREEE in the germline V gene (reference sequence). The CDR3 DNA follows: TGTGCCAGCAGCTTGTTAGACAGGGCTCCTGGCTACACCTTC. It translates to CASSLLDRAPGYTF.

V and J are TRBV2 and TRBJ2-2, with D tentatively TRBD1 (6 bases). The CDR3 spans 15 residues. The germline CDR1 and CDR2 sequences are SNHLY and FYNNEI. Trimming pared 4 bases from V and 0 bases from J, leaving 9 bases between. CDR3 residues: CASSATGTNTGELFF. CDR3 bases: TGTGCCAGCAGTGCGACAGGAACGAACACCGGGGAGCTGTTTTTT.

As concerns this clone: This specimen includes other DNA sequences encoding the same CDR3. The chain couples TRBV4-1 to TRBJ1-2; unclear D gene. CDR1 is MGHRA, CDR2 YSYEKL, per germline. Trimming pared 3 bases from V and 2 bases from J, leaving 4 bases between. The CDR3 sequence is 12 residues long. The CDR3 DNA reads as TGCGCCAGCAGCCAGAGAAACTATGGCTACACCTTC. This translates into CASSQRNYGYTF.

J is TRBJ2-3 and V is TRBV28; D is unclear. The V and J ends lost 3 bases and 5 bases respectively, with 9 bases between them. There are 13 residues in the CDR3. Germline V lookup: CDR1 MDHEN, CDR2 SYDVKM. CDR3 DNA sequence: TGTGCCAGCAGTTTGCCAGGCCTAGATACGCAGTATTTT. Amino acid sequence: CASSLPGLDTQYF.

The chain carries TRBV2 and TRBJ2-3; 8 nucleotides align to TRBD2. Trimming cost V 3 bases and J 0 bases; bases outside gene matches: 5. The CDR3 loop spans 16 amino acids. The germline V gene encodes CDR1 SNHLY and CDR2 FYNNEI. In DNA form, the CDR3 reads TGTGCCAGCAGTGATGGGACTAGATCTAGCACAGATACGCAGTATTTT. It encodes CASSDGTRSSTDTQYF.

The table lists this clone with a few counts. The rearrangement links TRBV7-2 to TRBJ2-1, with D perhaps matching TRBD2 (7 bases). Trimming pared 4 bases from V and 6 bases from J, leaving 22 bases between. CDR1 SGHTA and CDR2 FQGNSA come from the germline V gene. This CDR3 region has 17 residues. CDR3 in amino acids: CASSWVGGRARGNEQFF. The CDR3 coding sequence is TGTGCCAGCAGCTGGGTGGGGGGGAGGGCCAGGGGCAATGAGCAGTTCTTC.

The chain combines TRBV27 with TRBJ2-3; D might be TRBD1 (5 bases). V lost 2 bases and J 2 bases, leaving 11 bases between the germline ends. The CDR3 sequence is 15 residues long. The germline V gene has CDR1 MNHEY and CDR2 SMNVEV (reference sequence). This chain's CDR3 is CASSLGWGLTDTQYF. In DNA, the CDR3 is TGTGCCAGCAGTTTAGGGTGGGGCCTCACAGATACGCAGTATTTT.

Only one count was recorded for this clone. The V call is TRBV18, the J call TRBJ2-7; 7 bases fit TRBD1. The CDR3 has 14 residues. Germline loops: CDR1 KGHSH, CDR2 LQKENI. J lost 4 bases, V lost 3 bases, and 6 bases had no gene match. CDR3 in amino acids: CASSPGTRGYEQYF. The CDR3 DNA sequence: TGTGCCAGCTCACCGGGAACCAGGGGGTACGAGCAGTACTTC.

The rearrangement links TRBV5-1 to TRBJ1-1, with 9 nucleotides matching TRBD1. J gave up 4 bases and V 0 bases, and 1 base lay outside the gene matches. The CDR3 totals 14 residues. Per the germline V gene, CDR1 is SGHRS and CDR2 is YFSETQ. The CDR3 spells CASSLVTGGTEAFF. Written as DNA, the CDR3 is TGCGCCAGCAGCTTGGTGACAGGGGGCACTGAAGCTTTCTTT.

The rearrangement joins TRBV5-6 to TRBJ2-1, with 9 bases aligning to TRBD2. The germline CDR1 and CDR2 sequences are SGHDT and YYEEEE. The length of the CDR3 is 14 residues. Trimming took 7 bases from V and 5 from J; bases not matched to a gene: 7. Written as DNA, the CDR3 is TGTGCCAGCCAGCCTAGCGGGAAGGACAATGAGCAGTTCTTC. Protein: CASQPSGKDNEQFF.

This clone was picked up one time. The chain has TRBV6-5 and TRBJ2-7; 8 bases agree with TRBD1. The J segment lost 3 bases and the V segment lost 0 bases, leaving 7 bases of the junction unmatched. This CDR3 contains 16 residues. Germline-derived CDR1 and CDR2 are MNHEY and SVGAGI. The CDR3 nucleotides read TGTGCCAGCAGTTACTCGTTCGGGACAGGTCTCTACGAGCAGTACTTC. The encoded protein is CASSYSFGTGLYEQYF.

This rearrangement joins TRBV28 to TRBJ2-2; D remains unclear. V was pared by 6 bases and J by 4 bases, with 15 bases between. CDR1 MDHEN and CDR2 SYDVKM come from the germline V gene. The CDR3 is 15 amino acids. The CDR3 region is CASRTRLTATGELFF. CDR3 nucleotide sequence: TGTGCCAGCAGGACTCGTCTCACCGCCACCGGGGAGCTGTTTTTT.

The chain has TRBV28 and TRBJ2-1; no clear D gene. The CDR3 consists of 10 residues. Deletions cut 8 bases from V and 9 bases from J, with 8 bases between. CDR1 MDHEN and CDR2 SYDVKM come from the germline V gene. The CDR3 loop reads CASGGSEQFF. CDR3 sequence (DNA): TGTGCCAGCGGTGGCAGTGAGCAGTTCTTC.

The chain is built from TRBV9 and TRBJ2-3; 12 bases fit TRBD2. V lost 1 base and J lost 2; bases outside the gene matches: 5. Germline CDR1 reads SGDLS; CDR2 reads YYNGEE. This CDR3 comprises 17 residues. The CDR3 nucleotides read TGTGCCAGCAGCGTACAGCCTAGCGGGAGGGCCACAGATACGCAGTATTTT. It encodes CASSVQPSGRATDTQYF.

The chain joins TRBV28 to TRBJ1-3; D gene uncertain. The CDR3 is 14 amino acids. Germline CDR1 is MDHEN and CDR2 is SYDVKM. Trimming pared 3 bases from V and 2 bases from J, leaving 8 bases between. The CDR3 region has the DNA TGTGCCAGCAGTTTTCGGGAGCCTGGAAACACCATATATTTT. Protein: CASSFREPGNTIYF.

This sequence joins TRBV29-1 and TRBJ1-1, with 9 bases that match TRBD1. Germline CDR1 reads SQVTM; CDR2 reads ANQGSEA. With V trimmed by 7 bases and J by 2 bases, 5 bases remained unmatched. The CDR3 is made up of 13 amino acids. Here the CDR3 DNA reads TGCAGCGGAATTACAGGGGGCAACACTGAAGCTTTCTTT. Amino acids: CSGITGGNTEAFF.

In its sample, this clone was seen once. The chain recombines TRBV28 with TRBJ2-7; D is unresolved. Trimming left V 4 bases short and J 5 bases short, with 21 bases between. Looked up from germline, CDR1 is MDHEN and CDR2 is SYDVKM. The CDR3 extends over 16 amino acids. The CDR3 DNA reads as TGTGCCAGCAGTTCTTACGCCCCGATCCGAGCCAACGAGCAGTACTTC. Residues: CASSSYAPIRANEQYF.

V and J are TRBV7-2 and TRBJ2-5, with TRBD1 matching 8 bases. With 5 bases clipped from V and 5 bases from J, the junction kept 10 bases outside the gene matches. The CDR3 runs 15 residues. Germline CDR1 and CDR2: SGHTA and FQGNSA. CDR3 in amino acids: CASSKTYRGMETQYF. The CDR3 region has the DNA TGTGCCAGCAGCAAAACGTACAGGGGGATGGAGACCCAGTACTTC.

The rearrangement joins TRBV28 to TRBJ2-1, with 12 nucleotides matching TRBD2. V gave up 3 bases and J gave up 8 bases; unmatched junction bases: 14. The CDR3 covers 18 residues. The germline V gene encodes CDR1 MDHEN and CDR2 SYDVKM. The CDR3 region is CASSFPYLLAGGRHEQFF. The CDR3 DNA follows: TGTGCCAGCAGTTTCCCTTACTTACTAGCGGGAGGCCGGCATGAGCAGTTCTTC.

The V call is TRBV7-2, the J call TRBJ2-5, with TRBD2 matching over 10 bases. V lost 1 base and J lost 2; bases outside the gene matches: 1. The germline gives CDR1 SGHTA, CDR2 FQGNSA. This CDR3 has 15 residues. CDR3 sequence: CASSLVTSGQETQYF. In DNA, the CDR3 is TGTGCCAGCAGCTTAGTGACTAGCGGGCAAGAGACCCAGTACTTC.

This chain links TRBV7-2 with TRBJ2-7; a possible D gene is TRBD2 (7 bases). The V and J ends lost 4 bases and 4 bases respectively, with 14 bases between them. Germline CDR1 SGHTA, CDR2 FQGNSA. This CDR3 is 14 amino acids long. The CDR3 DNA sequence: TGTGCCAGCAGCTCTTTCGGGGGGCTGTACGAGCAGTACTTC. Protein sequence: CASSSFGGLYEQYF. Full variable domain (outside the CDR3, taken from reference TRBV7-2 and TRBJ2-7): GAGVSQSPSNKVTEKGKDVELRCDPISGHTALYWYRQSLGQGLEFLIYFQGNSAPDKSGLPSDRFSAERTGGSVSTLTIQRTQQEDSAVYLCASSSFGGLYEQYFGPGTRLTVT.